This T cell receptor beta chain emerged from a study of T cell repertoires in cytomegalovirus infection (dated by TCRdb to the late 2010s). A note on the overall study: The peptide stimulations were aimed at well-studied HLA-B-restricted epitopes as well as recently identified HLA-C-restricted CMV epitopes, whose presentation resists viral immunomodulation. Donor HLA type was relevant to the analysis, as public TCR beta signatures indicated carriage of CMV infection together with the matching HLA type. Overall study outcomes, separate from this receptor: The ex vivo response was dominated by HLA-C-restricted CMV-specific TCR beta clonotypes, which also provided the single most frequent clonotype in two of eight donors. Carriers of CMV infection plus the relevant HLA type were discriminated by the cumulative frequency of public TCR beta family members in the study cohort and in an independent roughly 370-donor cohort.

To note about this clonotype: Its antigen remains unidentified. Per-base qualities were not stored, and no clone one base away is much larger.

TCRdb shows the sequencer as Illumina HiSeq 1500. Starting from the raw public reads, TCRdb applied fastp trimming at Q25, assembled clones with MiXCR and retained in-frame beta chains. Rows are unified per CDR3 protein, each entry keeping the most common DNA and genes. This sample lists some 120,000 distinct CDR3 sequences; around 32% were detected once. The top ten constitute 58% of the sample. Sample treatment or condition, as interpreted from the label and publication: in vitro stimulation with specific CMV peptide epitopes to enrich CMV-specific T cells. Deletion took 8 bases off V and 7 bases off J, with a span of 11 bases between the germline ends. The germline V gene (reference sequence) supplies CDR1 LNHDA and CDR2 SQIVND. From cysteine to phenylalanine, the CDR3 is 11 amino acids long. CDR3 DNA only is kept here, 33 bases in frame from base 1.

The specimen comprised CD8+ T cells from cultured PBMCs, sampled from culture after CMV antigen stimulation. Rearrangement joined TRBV19 to TRBJ1-1; the D gene is not confidently resolved. The clonotype originates from a human donor in good health (CMV status not recorded). Some clones in this sample may be carry-over from other donors' samples. The nucleotides are TGTGCCAGTGTCTTCGGTTTTGAAGCTTTCTTT. Its coded protein is CASVFGFEAFF. Where the CDR3 stops, the reference TRBV19 and TRBJ1-1 genes take over; the full variable domain is DGGITQSPKYLFRKEGQNVTLSCEQNLNHDAMYWYRQDPGQGLRLIYYSQIVNDFQKGDIAEGYSVSREKKESFPLTVTSAQKNPTAFYLCASVFGFEAFFGQGTRLTVV.